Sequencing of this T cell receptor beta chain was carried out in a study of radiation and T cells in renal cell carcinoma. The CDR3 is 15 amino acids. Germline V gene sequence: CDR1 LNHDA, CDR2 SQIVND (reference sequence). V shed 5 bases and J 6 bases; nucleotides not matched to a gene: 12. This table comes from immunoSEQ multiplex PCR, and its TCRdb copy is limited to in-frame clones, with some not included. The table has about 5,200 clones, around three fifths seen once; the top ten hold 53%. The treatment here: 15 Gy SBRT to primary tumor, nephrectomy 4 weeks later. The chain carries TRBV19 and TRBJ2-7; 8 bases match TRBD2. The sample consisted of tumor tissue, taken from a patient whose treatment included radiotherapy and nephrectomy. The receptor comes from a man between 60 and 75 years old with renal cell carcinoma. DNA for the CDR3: TGTGCCAGTAGTGACACAGCGGGAGTAGGAACCGAGCAGTACTTC. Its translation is CASSDTAGVGTEQYF.